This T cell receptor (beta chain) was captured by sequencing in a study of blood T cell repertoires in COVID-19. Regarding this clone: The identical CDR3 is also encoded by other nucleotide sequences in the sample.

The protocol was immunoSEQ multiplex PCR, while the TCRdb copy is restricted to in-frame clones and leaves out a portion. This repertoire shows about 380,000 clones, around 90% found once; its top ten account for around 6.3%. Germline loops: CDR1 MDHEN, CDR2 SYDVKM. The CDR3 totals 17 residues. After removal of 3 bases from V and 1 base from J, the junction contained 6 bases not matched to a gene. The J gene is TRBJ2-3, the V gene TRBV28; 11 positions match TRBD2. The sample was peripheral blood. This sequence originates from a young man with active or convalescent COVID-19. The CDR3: CASSFPGTSGRTDTQYF. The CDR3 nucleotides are TGTGCCAGCAGTTTCCCCGGGACTAGCGGACGCACAGATACGCAGTATTTT.